This TCR beta chain came from a study of T cells in Graves' hyperthyroidism and ophthalmopathy. From RNA transcripts, TCR beta CDR3 regions were amplified. The TCR CDR3 was amplified in a first-round RT-PCR using the HTBI primer set. One entry per CDR3 protein results from TCRdb running MiXCR on the multiplex PCR reads. This repertoire shows about 360,000 distinct CDR3 sequences, approximately 13% found once; its top ten account for about 9.1%. Only one count was recorded for this clonotype. The ends lost 4 bases at V and 4 bases at J; junction bases unmatched: 5. CDR1 is LNHDA, CDR2 SQIVND, per germline (reference sequence). This CDR3 has 15 residues. Graves' hyperthyroidism qualified as stable when ophthalmopathy did not progress within 18 months. Those with hyperthyroidism were 18 to 65 years old, newly diagnosed, and ill for under 2 months.

The chain couples TRBV19 to TRBJ2-2; 8 bases map to TRBD1. The sequence was collected from a woman aged 18-35 years with Graves' hyperthyroidism. Sequenced input: blood. The chain's CDR3 is CASSTGTGATGELFF. CDR3 nucleotides: TGTGCCAGTAGTACCGGGACAGGCGCCACCGGGGAGCTGTTTTTT.